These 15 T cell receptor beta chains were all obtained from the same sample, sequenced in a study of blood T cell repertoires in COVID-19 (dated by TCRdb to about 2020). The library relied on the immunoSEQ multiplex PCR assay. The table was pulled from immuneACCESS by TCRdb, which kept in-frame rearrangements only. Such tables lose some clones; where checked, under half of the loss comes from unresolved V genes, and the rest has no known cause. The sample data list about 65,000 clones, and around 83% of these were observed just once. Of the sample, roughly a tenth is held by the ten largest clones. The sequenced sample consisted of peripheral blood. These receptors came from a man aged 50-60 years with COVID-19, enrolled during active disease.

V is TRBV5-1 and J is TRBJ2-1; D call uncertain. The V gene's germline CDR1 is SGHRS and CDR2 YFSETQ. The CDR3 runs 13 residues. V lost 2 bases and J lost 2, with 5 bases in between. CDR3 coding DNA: TGCGCCAGCAGCTTCCACACCTACAATGAGCAGTTCTTC. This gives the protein CASSFHTYNEQFF.

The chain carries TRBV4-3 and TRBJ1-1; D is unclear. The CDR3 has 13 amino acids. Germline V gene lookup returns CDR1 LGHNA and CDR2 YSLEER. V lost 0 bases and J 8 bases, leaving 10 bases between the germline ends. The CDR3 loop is CASSQEREVEAFF. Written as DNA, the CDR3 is TGCGCCAGCAGCCAAGAGAGGGAGGTGGAAGCTTTCTTT.

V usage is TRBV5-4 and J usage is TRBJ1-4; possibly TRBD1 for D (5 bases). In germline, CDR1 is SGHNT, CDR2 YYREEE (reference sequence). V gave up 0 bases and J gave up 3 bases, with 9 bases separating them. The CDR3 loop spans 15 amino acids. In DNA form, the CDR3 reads TGTGCCAGCAGCTTGGGGGGCACAGCTAATGAAAAACTGTTTTTT. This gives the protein CASSLGGTANEKLFF.

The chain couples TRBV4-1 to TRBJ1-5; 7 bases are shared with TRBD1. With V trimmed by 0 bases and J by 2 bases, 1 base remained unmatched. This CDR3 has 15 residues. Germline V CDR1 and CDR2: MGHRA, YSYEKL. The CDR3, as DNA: TGCGCCAGCAGCCAAGACGACAGGGGCAATCAGCCCCAGCATTTT. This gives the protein CASSQDDRGNQPQHF.

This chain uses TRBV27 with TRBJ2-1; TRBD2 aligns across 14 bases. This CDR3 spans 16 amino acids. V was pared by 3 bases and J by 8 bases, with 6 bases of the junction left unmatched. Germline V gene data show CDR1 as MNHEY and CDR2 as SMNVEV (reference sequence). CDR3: CASSFTGLAGEYEQFF. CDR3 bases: TGTGCCAGCAGTTTCACGGGACTAGCGGGAGAGTATGAGCAGTTCTTC.

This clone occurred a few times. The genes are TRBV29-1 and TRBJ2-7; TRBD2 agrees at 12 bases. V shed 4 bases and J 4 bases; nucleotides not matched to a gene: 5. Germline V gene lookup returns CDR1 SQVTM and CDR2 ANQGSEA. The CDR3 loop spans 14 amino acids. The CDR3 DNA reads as TGCAGCGTTGGGGCTAGCGGGAGGGGATACGAGCAGTACTTC. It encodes CSVGASGRGYEQYF.

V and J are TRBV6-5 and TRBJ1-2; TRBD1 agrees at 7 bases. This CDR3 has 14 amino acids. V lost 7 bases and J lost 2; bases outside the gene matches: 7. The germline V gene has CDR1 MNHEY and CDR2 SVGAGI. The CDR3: CASNQSGGNYGYTF. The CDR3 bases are TGTGCCAGCAACCAATCAGGGGGAAACTATGGCTACACCTTC.

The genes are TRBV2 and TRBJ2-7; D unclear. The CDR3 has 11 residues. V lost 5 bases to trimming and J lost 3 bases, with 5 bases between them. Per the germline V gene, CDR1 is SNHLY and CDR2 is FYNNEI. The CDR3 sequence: CASSPFYEQYF. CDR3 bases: TGTGCCAGCAGTCCATTCTACGAGCAGTACTTC.

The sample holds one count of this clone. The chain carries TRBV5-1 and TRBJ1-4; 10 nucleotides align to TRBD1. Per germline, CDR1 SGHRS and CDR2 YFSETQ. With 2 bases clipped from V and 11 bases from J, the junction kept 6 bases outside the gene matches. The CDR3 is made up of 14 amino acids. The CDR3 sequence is CASSLTPGQGKLFF. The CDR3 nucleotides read TGCGCCAGCAGCTTAACCCCGGGACAGGGGAAACTGTTTTTT.

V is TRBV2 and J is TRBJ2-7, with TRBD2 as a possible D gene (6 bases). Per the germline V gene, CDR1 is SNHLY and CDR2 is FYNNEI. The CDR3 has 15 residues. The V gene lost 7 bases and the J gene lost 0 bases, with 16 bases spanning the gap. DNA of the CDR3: TGTGCCAGCACCACCCCGGGACTCAGCTCCTACGAGCAGTACTTC. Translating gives CASTTPGLSSYEQYF.

CDR3 protein: CASSTAGQGADGYTF. The CDR3 DNA is TGTGCCAGCAGTACCGCCGGACAGGGGGCTGATGGCTACACCTTC. V is TRBV28 and J is TRBJ1-2; 11 bases align to TRBD1. CDR1 MDHEN and CDR2 SYDVKM come from the germline V gene. The length of the CDR3 is 15 residues. J was trimmed by 6 bases and V by 5 bases; bases with no gene match: 8.

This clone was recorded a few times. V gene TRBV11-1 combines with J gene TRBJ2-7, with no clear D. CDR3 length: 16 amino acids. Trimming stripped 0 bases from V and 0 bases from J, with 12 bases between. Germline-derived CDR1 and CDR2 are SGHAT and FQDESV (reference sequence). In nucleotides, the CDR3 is TGTGCCAGCAGCTTAGCGGTTGGCGGTCGCTCCTACGAGCAGTACTTC. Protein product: CASSLAVGGRSYEQYF.

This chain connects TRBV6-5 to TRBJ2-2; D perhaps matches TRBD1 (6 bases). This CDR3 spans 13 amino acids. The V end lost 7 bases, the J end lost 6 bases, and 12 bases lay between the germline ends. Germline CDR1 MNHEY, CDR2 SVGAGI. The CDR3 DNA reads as TGTGCCAGCACCTCCAGGGGTCCCGGGGAGCTGTTTTTT. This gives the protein CASTSRGPGELFF.

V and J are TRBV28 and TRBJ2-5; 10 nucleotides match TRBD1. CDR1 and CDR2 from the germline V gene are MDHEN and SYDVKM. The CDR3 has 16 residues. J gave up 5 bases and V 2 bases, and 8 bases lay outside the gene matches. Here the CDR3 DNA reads TGTGCCAGCAGTTTAATATTCGGGACAGGGGTCGAGACCCAGTACTTC. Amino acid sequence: CASSLIFGTGVETQYF.

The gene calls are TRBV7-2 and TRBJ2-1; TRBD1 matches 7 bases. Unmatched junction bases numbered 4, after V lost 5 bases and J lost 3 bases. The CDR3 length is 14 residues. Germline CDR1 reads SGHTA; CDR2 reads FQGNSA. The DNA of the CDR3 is TGTGCCAGCAGCAACCGACAGGGCTACAATGAGCAGTTCTTC. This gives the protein CASSNRQGYNEQFF.